Given below is one T cell receptor (beta chain) in context. V lost 3 bases and J 4 bases, leaving 21 bases between the germline ends. The V gene's germline CDR1 is LNHNV and CDR2 YYDKDF (reference sequence). The CDR3 loop spans 17 amino acids. Repertoires were generated with immunoSEQ multiplex PCR, while TCRdb's copy carries only in-frame clones and drops some. The sample contains 250,000 to 300,000 clones, approximately 90% of which appear only once. This specimen comes from a study of blood T cell repertoires in COVID-19. Study information: Acute-phase and convalescent COVID-19 samples originated in the United States, Italy and Spain. T cells, B-cell-depleted T cells, or PBMCs supplied cDNA or gDNA.

Sequencing was performed on peripheral blood. The chain links TRBV15 to TRBJ1-1; D is possibly TRBD1 (6 bases). This sequence was found in a woman in her thirties or forties who had recovered from COVID-19. CDR3 sequence: CATSSRSRDMLGTEAFF. As DNA, the CDR3 is TGTGCCACCAGCAGCCGGTCCCGGGACATGTTAGGCACTGAAGCTTTCTTT.